Shown below are 31 T cell receptor beta chains from a single sample sequenced in a study of blood T cell repertoires in COVID-19. Here immunoSEQ multiplex PCR was the method, and the copy in TCRdb shows in-frame clones only, minus some. This table holds around 180,000 clones, around 88% found once. The sequenced material came from peripheral blood. Source of these receptors: a woman aged 25 to 39 with acute or convalescent COVID-19.

This chain connects TRBV30 to TRBJ2-1, with TRBD2 matching 7 bases. The V and J ends lost 2 bases and 8 bases, in that order; junction bases with no gene match: 6. The CDR3 contains 13 residues. Germline V gene sequence: CDR1 GTSNPN, CDR2 SVGIG (reference sequence). The CDR3: CAWSSGRQDEQFF. CDR3 DNA sequence: TGTGCCTGGAGTTCCGGGAGGCAGGATGAGCAGTTCTTC.

This chain connects TRBV6-5 to TRBJ2-1; 8 bases align to TRBD1. Germline CDR1 and CDR2: MNHEY and SVGAGI. Germline trimming cut 0 bases from V and 8 bases from J; bases unmatched to any gene: 0. The CDR3 is made up of 13 amino acids. The CDR3 here is CASSYSTGDEQFF. The CDR3 nucleotides are TGTGCCAGCAGTTACTCGACAGGGGATGAGCAGTTCTTC.

V and J are TRBV29-1 and TRBJ1-2; 7 bases align to TRBD1. The CDR3 length is 12 residues. J was trimmed by 8 bases and V by 7 bases; bases with no gene match: 10. The germline V gene encodes CDR1 SQVTM and CDR2 ANQGSEA. For the CDR3, the DNA is TGCAGCGGCCACGGGACAGAACTGGGCTACACCTTC. As protein: CSGHGTELGYTF.

The rearrangement joins TRBV20-1 to TRBJ2-3, with D perhaps TRBD1 or TRBD2 (6 bases each). The CDR3 loop spans 13 amino acids. V lost 3 bases and J 5 bases, leaving 12 bases between the germline ends. Germline V gene sequence: CDR1 DFQATT, CDR2 SNEGSKA (reference sequence). CDR3 nucleotide sequence: TGCAGTGCTAGTGGGGGGCGAAGAGATACGCAGTATTTT. This sequence encodes CSASGGRRDTQYF.

This chain uses TRBV29-1 with TRBJ2-3; D might be TRBD1 (6 bases). CDR3 length equals 14 residues. Germline V gene lookup returns CDR1 SQVTM and CDR2 ANQGSEA. The V end lost 6 bases, the J end lost 2 bases, and 15 bases lay between the germline ends. The DNA for the CDR3 is TGCAGCGTGGTACAGGGAATTCCCACAGATACGCAGTATTTT. Its protein product is CSVVQGIPTDTQYF.

The chain recombines TRBV4-2 with TRBJ2-1; D may be TRBD2 (6 bases). The V end lost 1 base, the J end lost 8 bases, and 15 bases lay between the germline ends. Germline CDR1 and CDR2: LGHNA and YNFKEQ. This CDR3 is built from 15 residues. CDR3 protein: CASSQAGEILYEQFF. DNA for the CDR3: TGTGCCAGCAGCCAAGCGGGAGAGATTCTCTATGAGCAGTTCTTC.

The sample holds a few counts of this clone. V usage is TRBV2 and J usage is TRBJ1-5; 8 bases agree with TRBD1. V was clipped by 8 bases and J by 6 bases; unmatched bases: 6. This CDR3 contains 13 residues. Germline V gene data show CDR1 as SNHLY and CDR2 as FYNNEI. CDR3: CASEGQVGQPQHF. CDR3 DNA sequence: TGTGCCAGCGAGGGACAGGTCGGTCAGCCCCAGCATTTT.

V usage is TRBV7-9 and J usage is TRBJ1-3; D not resolved. Looked up from germline, CDR1 is SEHNR and CDR2 is FQNEAQ (reference sequence). There are 17 residues in the CDR3. Trimming cost V 7 bases and J 0 bases, with 19 bases left between them. The DNA of the CDR3 is TGTGCCAGCACGACCAATTTTGGAGGCCACTCTGGAAACACCATATATTTT. Amino acids: CASTTNFGGHSGNTIYF.

The chain has TRBV2 and TRBJ1-3; D remains ambiguous. There are 14 residues in the CDR3. Germline CDR1 and CDR2: SNHLY and FYNNEI. V was pared by 8 bases and J by 2 bases, with 13 bases between. CDR3 nucleotides: TGTGCCAGCCTAGCAATTACAGCTGGAAACACCATATATTTT. This gives the protein CASLAITAGNTIYF.

The chain recombines TRBV2 with TRBJ1-1, with a tentative D call TRBD1 (5 bases). V was trimmed by 2 bases and J by 4 bases, leaving 14 bases between them. The CDR3 contains 15 residues. The germline gives CDR1 SNHLY, CDR2 FYNNEI. CDR3: CASSELMGLGTEAFF. As DNA, the CDR3 is TGTGCCAGCAGTGAACTCATGGGGCTGGGCACTGAAGCTTTCTTT.

J is TRBJ2-2 and V is TRBV30, with D unclear. The CDR3 loop spans 13 amino acids. Trimming removed 7 bases at V and 7 bases at J, with 16 bases between. Germline V lookup: CDR1 GTSNPN, CDR2 SVGIG (reference sequence). In DNA form, the CDR3 reads TGTGCCTTTTCGATAGTGAGTCGCGGGGAGCTGTTTTTT. Protein: CAFSIVSRGELFF.

This chain connects TRBV19 to TRBJ2-1; D is unresolved. The germline V gene has CDR1 LNHDA and CDR2 SQIVND (reference sequence). This CDR3 has 14 residues. The V end lost 4 bases, the J end lost 6 bases, and 13 bases lay between the germline ends. The CDR3 DNA is TGTGCCAGTAGTACCTACCGGAGCCTCAATGAGCAGTTCTTC. Amino acid sequence: CASSTYRSLNEQFF.

The rearrangement joins TRBV18 to TRBJ1-1; D might be TRBD1 (6 bases). The CDR3 has 12 residues. Germline V gives CDR1 KGHSH, CDR2 LQKENI. V was clipped by 3 bases and J by 8 bases, with 10 bases between them. CDR3 region: CASSPSRGEAFF. DNA of the CDR3: TGTGCCAGCTCACCGTCCAGGGGCGAAGCTTTCTTT. Looking up the rest from reference TRBV18 and TRBJ1-1 gives the full variable domain: NAGVMQNPRHLVRRRGQEARLRCSPMKGHSHVYWYRQLPEEGLKFMVYLQKENIIDESGMPKERFSAEFPKEGPSILRIQQVVRGDSAAYFCASSPSRGEAFFGQGTRLTVV.

The rearrangement joins TRBV2 to TRBJ2-7; 10 bases align to TRBD2. Trimming took 8 bases from V and 5 from J; bases not matched to a gene: 6. Germline V CDR1 and CDR2: SNHLY, FYNNEI. The CDR3 is 13 residues long. The DNA for the CDR3 is TGTGCCAGCTGGGGGACTAGCGAGGACGAGCAGTACTTC. Protein: CASWGTSEDEQYF.

The gene calls are TRBV3-1 (or the pseudogene TRBV3-2) and TRBJ2-4; D remains unclear. Germline lookup yields CDR1 LGHDT and CDR2 YNNKEL (reference sequence). The CDR3 totals 18 residues. Trimming left V 2 bases short and J 2 bases short, with 19 bases between. The CDR3, as DNA: TGTGCCAGCAGCCAAAGCCTCCGGCGGTCTGTGACCAAAAACATTCAGTACTTC. This codes for CASSQSLRRSVTKNIQYF.

CDR3 in amino acids: CASSAYRDYGYTF. CDR3 nucleotide sequence: TGTGCCAGCAGTGCCTACAGGGACTATGGCTACACCTTC. The V call is TRBV2, the J call TRBJ1-2; possible D gene TRBD1, 6 bases. Germline CDR1 is SNHLY and CDR2 is FYNNEI. CDR3 size: 13 residues. Trimming removed 4 bases from V and 3 bases from J, with 9 bases in between.

Notes on this clone: Other DNA sequences in the sample encode the same CDR3. The chain links TRBV5-1 to TRBJ2-1; D might be TRBD2 (5 bases). Germline CDR1 and CDR2: SGHRS and YFSETQ. V was shortened by 4 bases and J by 4 bases, with 9 bases between the two germline ends. The CDR3 runs to 13 residues. The CDR3 nucleotides are TGCGCCAGCAGCCTCGGAGGTTACAATGAGCAGTTCTTC. This sequence encodes CASSLGGYNEQFF.

The chain uses TRBV6-5 and TRBJ1-5, with D perhaps TRBD1 (5 bases). The CDR3 runs to 15 residues. Germline CDR1 reads MNHEY; CDR2 reads SVGAGI. V shed 5 bases and J shed 3 bases, with 14 bases lying between them. The CDR3, as DNA: TGTGCCAGCAGTCCCGCCCCAGGGAACAATCAGCCCCAGCATTTT. This codes for CASSPAPGNNQPQHF.

The chain joins TRBV9 to TRBJ1-1; the D is unclear. Per germline, CDR1 SGDLS and CDR2 YYNGEE. V was trimmed by 3 bases and J by 0 bases, leaving 9 bases between them. The CDR3 is made up of 14 amino acids. DNA for the CDR3: TGTGCCAGCAGCGGTGCGGGTGTGAACACTGAAGCTTTCTTT. This encodes CASSGAGVNTEAFF.

This sequence joins TRBV9 and TRBJ2-2; D remains unclear. Trimming removed 4 bases at V and 0 bases at J, with 4 bases between. This CDR3 region has 13 residues. Germline CDR1 and CDR2: SGDLS and YYNGEE. As DNA, the CDR3 is TGTGCCAGCAGCACAGCGAACACCGGGGAGCTGTTTTTT. Protein sequence: CASSTANTGELFF. Variable domain in full (rest from reference TRBV9 and TRBJ2-2): DSGVTQTPKHLITATGQRVTLRCSPRSGDLSVYWYQQSLDQGLQFLIQYYNGEERAKGNILERFSAQQFPDLHSELNLSSLELGDSALYFCASSTANTGELFFGEGSRLTVL.

The chain combines TRBV6-6 with TRBJ1-2; TRBD1 agrees at 9 bases. V shed 2 bases, J shed 5 bases, and the junction held 3 bases outside the gene matches. CDR3 length: 14 amino acids. CDR1 MNHNY and CDR2 SVGAGI come from the germline V gene (reference sequence). The CDR3 nucleotides read TGTGCCAGCAGTTACGGGACAGGGAATTATGGCTACACCTTC. It encodes CASSYGTGNYGYTF.

The gene calls are TRBV5-1 and TRBJ2-5; 7 positions match TRBD1. The CDR3 runs 13 residues. J gave up 9 bases and V 4 bases, and 9 bases lay outside the gene matches. Germline CDR1 reads SGHRS; CDR2 reads YFSETQ. For the CDR3, the DNA is TGCGCCAGCAGCCTGACAGCCCAGGGGGCCCAGTACTTC. This gives the protein CASSLTAQGAQYF. The whole variable domain, remainder taken from reference TRBV5-1 and TRBJ2-5, is KAGVTQTPRYLIKTRGQQVTLSCSPISGHRSVSWYQQTPGQGLQFLFEYFSETQRNKGNFPGRFSGRQFSNSRSEMNVSTLELGDSALYLCASSLTAQGAQYFGPGTRLLVL.

This chain connects TRBV27 to TRBJ1-1; D is unclear. Trimming took 2 bases from V and 3 from J, leaving 19 bases between them. The CDR3 covers 17 residues. Germline CDR1 and CDR2: MNHEY and SMNVEV (reference sequence). Written as DNA, the CDR3 is TGTGCCAGCAGTTTAGGTTGGGGAATCAGCGGTGACACTGAAGCTTTCTTT. Translation: CASSLGWGISGDTEAFF.

V and J are TRBV28 and TRBJ1-1, with unresolved D. The CDR3 is 13 residues long. V was cut by 3 bases and J by 4 bases, with 9 bases left in between. Germline V CDR1 and CDR2: MDHEN, SYDVKM. The CDR3 loop is CASSFSGPTEAFF. CDR3 coding DNA: TGTGCCAGCAGTTTTTCAGGCCCCACTGAAGCTTTCTTT.

The gene calls are TRBV5-1 and TRBJ2-1; the D is unclear. The CDR3 runs 15 residues. V shed 1 base and J shed 0 bases, with 8 bases lying between them. CDR1 and CDR2 (germline): SGHRS, YFSETQ. CDR3 protein: CASSLSEFSYNEQFF. CDR3 DNA: TGCGCCAGCAGCTTGTCGGAGTTCTCCTACAATGAGCAGTTCTTC.

The genes are TRBV2 and TRBJ1-2; a weak D match, TRBD1 (5 bases). Looked up from germline, CDR1 is SNHLY and CDR2 is FYNNEI. V was trimmed by 3 bases and J by 8 bases, leaving 10 bases between them. The CDR3 has 12 residues. The CDR3, as DNA: TGTGCCAGCAGTGAGGGTTGGACAGGCTACACCTTC. Its protein is CASSEGWTGYTF.

The gene calls are TRBV6-4 and TRBJ2-2; TRBD1 might be the D (6 bases). With 6 bases removed from V and 7 bases from J, the gap between germline ends came to 12 bases. The V gene's germline CDR1 is MRHNA and CDR2 SNTAGT. The CDR3 is 13 amino acids. CDR3 sequence (DNA): TGTGCCAGCAGCGGACAGTGGGGCGGGGAGCTGTTTTTT. It specifies CASSGQWGGELFF.

The rearrangement links TRBV5-1 to TRBJ1-2, with unresolved D. V dropped 4 bases and J dropped 7 bases, with 14 bases sitting between them. Germline-derived CDR1 and CDR2 are SGHRS and YFSETQ. This CDR3 comprises 13 residues. The CDR3 region has the DNA TGCGCCAGCAGCCCGGGAGGGTCGGGTGGCTACACCTTC. It encodes CASSPGGSGGYTF. Drawing the rest from reference TRBV5-1 and TRBJ1-2, the complete variable domain is KAGVTQTPRYLIKTRGQQVTLSCSPISGHRSVSWYQQTPGQGLQFLFEYFSETQRNKGNFPGRFSGRQFSNSRSEMNVSTLELGDSALYLCASSPGGSGGYTFGSGTRLTVV.

For the CDR3, the DNA is TGTGCCAGCAGTTTCAGGGTGGGTAATTCACCCCTCCACTTT. This sequence encodes CASSFRVGNSPLHF. The rearrangement joins TRBV27 to TRBJ1-6; the D gene is possibly TRBD1 (5 bases). V lost 3 bases and J 6 bases, leaving 9 bases between the germline ends. CDR3 length: 14 residues. Germline-derived CDR1 and CDR2 are MNHEY and SMNVEV (reference sequence).

V and J are TRBV5-8 and TRBJ2-7; no clear D. V gave up 1 base and J gave up 8 bases, with 7 bases separating them. Germline-derived CDR1 and CDR2 are SGHTS and YDEGEE. The CDR3 consists of 11 residues. CDR3 amino acids: CASSLITKQYF. CDR3 nucleotides: TGTGCCAGCAGCTTGATAACTAAGCAGTACTTC.

The genes are TRBV2 and TRBJ1-1; D is ambiguous. The length of the CDR3 is 12 residues. The V end was cut by 6 bases, the J end by 4 bases, with 9 bases between. Germline loops: CDR1 SNHLY, CDR2 FYNNEI. This CDR3 reads CASRQRGTEAFF. The CDR3 DNA reads as TGTGCCAGCAGACAACGTGGCACTGAAGCTTTCTTT. The variable domain in full, with the rest retrieved from reference TRBV2 and TRBJ1-1, is EPEVTQTPSHQVTQMGQEVILRCVPISNHLYFYWYRQILGQKVEFLVSFYNNEISEKSEIFDDQFSVERPDGSNFTLKIRSTKLEDSAMYFCASRQRGTEAFFGQGTRLTVV.